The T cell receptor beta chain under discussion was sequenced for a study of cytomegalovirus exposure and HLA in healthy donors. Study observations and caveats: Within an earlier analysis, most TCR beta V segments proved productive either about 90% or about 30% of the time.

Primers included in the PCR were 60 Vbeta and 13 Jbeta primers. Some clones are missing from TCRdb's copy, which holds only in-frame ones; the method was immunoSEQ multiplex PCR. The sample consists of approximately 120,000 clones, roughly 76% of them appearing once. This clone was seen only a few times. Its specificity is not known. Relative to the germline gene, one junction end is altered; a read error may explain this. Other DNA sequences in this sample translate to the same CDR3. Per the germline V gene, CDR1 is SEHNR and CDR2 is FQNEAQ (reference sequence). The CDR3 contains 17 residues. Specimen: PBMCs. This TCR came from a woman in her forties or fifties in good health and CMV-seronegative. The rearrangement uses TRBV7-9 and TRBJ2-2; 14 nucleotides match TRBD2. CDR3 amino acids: CSSSLGLAGANTGELFF. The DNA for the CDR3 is TGTTCCAGCAGCTTGGGACTAGCGGGAGCCAACACCGGGGAGCTGTTTTTT.